Presented here are 17 T cell receptor beta chains from one specimen sequenced in a study of spatial heterogeneity in lung cancer. Time point meaning: sample taken at primary tumor resection. One entry per CDR3 protein, called by TCRdb with MiXCR from the 5' RACE reads. Altogether some 44,000 distinct CDR3 sequences are present, roughly 13% being singletons, with the ten largest covering about 60%. Sample: PBMCs, taken at surgery. The source is a male donor with early-stage non-small cell lung cancer.

This clonotype was observed a few times. V and J are TRBV20-1 and TRBJ1-2; D might be TRBD1 (5 bases). V lost 5 bases and J 8 bases, leaving 6 bases between the germline ends. The CDR3 contains 9 residues. Germline V gives CDR1 DFQATT, CDR2 SNEGSKA (reference sequence). DNA of the CDR3: TGCAGTGCTCCAGGGGGCTACACCTTC. Translating it yields CSAPGGYTF.

The rearrangement uses TRBV12-3 or TRBV12-4 and TRBJ1-4; no clear D. The V gene lost 7 bases and the J gene lost 10 bases, with 16 bases spanning the gap. The CDR3 contains 13 residues. This CDR3 reads CASTSLRRPKLFF. The CDR3 DNA follows: TGTGCCAGCACCTCATTAAGGCGTCCAAAACTGTTTTTT.

Many counts were recorded for this clonotype. This chain joins TRBV7-2 and TRBJ1-2; TRBD1 matches 7 bases. Per the germline V gene, CDR1 is SGHTA and CDR2 is FQGNSA. Germline trimming cut 0 bases from V and 8 bases from J; bases unmatched to any gene: 3. This CDR3 has 13 amino acids. The CDR3 protein is CASSLAVGGGYTF. In DNA, the CDR3 is TGTGCCAGCAGCTTAGCAGTAGGGGGCGGCTACACCTTC.

This clonotype has just a few counts. The gene calls are TRBV5-5 and TRBJ2-3; no clear D gene. The CDR3 sequence is 14 residues long. V shed 2 bases and J shed 0 bases, with 7 bases lying between them. Germline V gene sequence: CDR1 SGHKS, CDR2 YYEKEE (reference sequence). The CDR3 sequence is CASSFQASTDTQYF. CDR3 DNA sequence: TGTGCCAGCAGCTTTCAAGCTAGCACAGATACGCAGTATTTT.

At least ten counts were recorded for this clonotype. V and J are TRBV21-1 and TRBJ2-1; TRBD2 reflects the table's D call only, with no check against the DNA. TRBV21-1 is marked as a pseudogene. The CDR3 is 16 residues long. As DNA, the CDR3 is TGTGCCAGCAGCAAAGGACCTAGCGGGATCATCCATGAGCAGTTCTTC. The encoded protein is CASSKGPSGIIHEQFF.

V is TRBV10-3 and J is TRBJ2-7; D not certain. Germline CDR1 is ENHRY and CDR2 is SYGVKD. This CDR3 contains 14 residues. V lost 0 bases and J 4 bases, leaving 10 bases between the germline ends. The CDR3 coding sequence is TGTGCCATCAGTGAGTCCGGACGGACGTACGAGCAGTACTTC. Its protein product is CAISESGRTYEQYF.

This clonotype has just a few counts. V gene TRBV12-3 or TRBV12-4 combines with J gene TRBJ2-3; TRBD2 might be the D (6 bases). The CDR3 runs 12 residues. V was shortened by 4 bases and J by 9 bases, with 11 bases between the two germline ends. For the CDR3, the DNA is TGTGCCAGCAGTTGGGACTCCCGAACGCAGTATTTT. As protein: CASSWDSRTQYF.

The table lists this clonotype with many counts. V usage is TRBV10-2 and J usage is TRBJ1-4; D is undetermined. The V end lost 1 base, the J end lost 6 bases, and 18 bases lay between the germline ends. Germline V gene data show CDR1 as WSHSY and CDR2 as SAAADI. The CDR3 runs 17 residues. The chain's CDR3 is CASSEWTPPGLHEKLFF. The CDR3 DNA sequence: TGCGCCAGCAGTGAGTGGACCCCCCCGGGTCTGCATGAAAAACTGTTTTTT.

This clonotype was detected ten times or more. The genes are TRBV29-1 and TRBJ2-1, with TRBD2 matching 8 bases. Germline values: CDR1 SQVTM, CDR2 ANQGSEA. The trim removed 1 base at V and 2 bases at J, leaving 1 base unmatched. This CDR3 is 14 amino acids long. For the CDR3, the DNA is TGCAGCGTTGAAGGACTAGCGCCCTACAATGAGCAGTTCTTC. It translates to CSVEGLAPYNEQFF.

The V gene is TRBV12-3 or TRBV12-4, the J gene TRBJ2-7, with no clear D. This CDR3 has 15 residues. V lost 1 base and J 0 bases, leaving 10 bases between the germline ends. The DNA for the CDR3 is TGTGCCAGCAGTTTAGATCGAGCAGCCTCCTACGAGCAGTACTTC. This gives the protein CASSLDRAASYEQYF.

Ten or more counts support this clonotype. The rearrangement links TRBV6-5 to TRBJ2-2; perhaps TRBD2 as D (5 bases). The CDR3 spans 13 residues. Trimming left V 5 bases short and J 5 bases short, with 9 bases between. Germline CDR1 reads MNHEY; CDR2 reads SVGAGI. The CDR3 region has the DNA TGTGCCAGCAGTGAATGGAGGACCGGGGAGCTGTTTTTT. It yields the protein CASSEWRTGELFF.

There are a few counts of this clonotype. The V gene is TRBV2, the J gene TRBJ2-4, with D unresolved. The CDR3 loop spans 13 amino acids. Deletions cut 6 bases from V and 0 bases from J, with 6 bases between. Germline V gene lookup returns CDR1 SNHLY and CDR2 FYNNEI. The CDR3 region has the DNA TGTGCCAGCAGCAGCCTAGCCAAAAACATTCAGTACTTC. Amino acids: CASSSLAKNIQYF. Full variable domain (remainder filled in from reference TRBV2 and TRBJ2-4): EPEVTQTPSHQVTQMGQEVILRCVPISNHLYFYWYRQILGQKVEFLVSFYNNEISEKSEIFDDQFSVERPDGSNFTLKIRSTKLEDSAMYFCASSSLAKNIQYFGAGTRLSVL.

This clonotype came up many times. This chain uses TRBV28 with TRBJ2-7; D may be TRBD1 (5 bases). This CDR3 is 13 amino acids long. Germline V lookup: CDR1 MDHEN, CDR2 SYDVKM. Between the trimmed V and J ends, which lost 5 bases and 1 base, there was a span of 9 bases. CDR3 in amino acids: CASSHRQSYEQYF. The CDR3 bases are TGTGCCAGCAGTCATCGACAGTCCTACGAGCAGTACTTC.

This clonotype was seen repeatedly, ten times or more. V gene TRBV28 combines with J gene TRBJ2-5; D is unclear. Between the trimmed V and J ends, which lost 6 bases and 0 bases, there was a span of 14 bases. This CDR3 region has 15 residues. Germline V lookup: CDR1 MDHEN, CDR2 SYDVKM. CDR3 sequence reads: CASSPKAKYQETQYF. The CDR3 DNA follows: TGTGCCAGCAGCCCCAAAGCTAAGTACCAAGAGACCCAGTACTTC.

The V call is TRBV14, the J call TRBJ2-5, with D maybe TRBD2 (5 bases). V lost 6 bases and J 5 bases, leaving 10 bases between the germline ends. The germline V gene encodes CDR1 SGHDN and CDR2 FVKESK. The CDR3 totals 12 residues. CDR3 bases: TGTGCCAGCAGACACGGCGGGGAGACCCAGTACTTC. Translated, it gives CASRHGGETQYF.

This sequence joins TRBV2 and TRBJ2-3; D ambiguous. This CDR3 region has 15 residues. Germline CDR1 and CDR2: SNHLY and FYNNEI. V lost 6 bases, J lost 3 bases, and 16 bases lay in between. The CDR3 sequence: CASRGLGFETDTQYF. CDR3 in DNA: TGTGCCAGCAGAGGGCTGGGGTTCGAAACAGATACGCAGTATTTT.

This clonotype was observed many times. V and J are TRBV7-8 and TRBJ1-4; possibly TRBD1 for D (5 bases). The V end lost 5 bases, the J end lost 8 bases, and 24 bases lay between the germline ends. The CDR3 is made up of 17 amino acids. Germline V gene data show CDR1 as SGHVS and CDR2 as FQNEAQ. DNA of the CDR3: TGTGCCAGCAGCCCCTCTCGTCGCCAAGGGGCGCGAGAAAAACTGTTTTTT. It codes for CASSPSRRQGAREKLFF.